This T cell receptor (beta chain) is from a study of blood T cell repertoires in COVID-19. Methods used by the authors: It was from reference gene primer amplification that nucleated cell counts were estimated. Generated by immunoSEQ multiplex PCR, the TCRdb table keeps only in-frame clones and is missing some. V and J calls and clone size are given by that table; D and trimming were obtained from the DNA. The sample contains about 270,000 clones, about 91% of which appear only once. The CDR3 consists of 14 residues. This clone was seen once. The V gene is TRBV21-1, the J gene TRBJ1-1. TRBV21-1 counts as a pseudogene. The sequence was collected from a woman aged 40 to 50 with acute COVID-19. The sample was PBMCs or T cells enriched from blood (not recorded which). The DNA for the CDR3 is TGTGCCACCAAATCCGCAGGGAGGTTCACTGAAGCTTTCTTT. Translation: CATKSAGRFTEAFF.